The source of this T cell receptor (beta chain) is a study of tumor and adjacent non-tumor tissue in lung cancer. Across the study: Patients were aged about 30 to 76, nine to eleven men and about five women, stage I to III. General study results and limits: Significantly higher TCR diversity was found in tumor than normal lung. Shorter survival was associated with higher TCR diversity in tumors. In normal lung, the top 100 clones were significantly more dominant than in tumor.

For this clonotype: Its cognate antigen is unknown.

This sample's RNA came from whole unsorted tissue. The CDR3 is 15 amino acids. J lost 16 bases, V lost 2 bases, and 15 bases had no gene match. Germline CDR1 SGHAT, CDR2 FQNNGV. A modified ARM-PCR protocol with three rounds of nested PCR amplified TCRbeta. Using its own MiXCR run on the multiplex PCR reads, TCRdb lists one record per CDR3 protein. Of 71,000 or so distinct CDR3 sequences listed, over 75% are singletons. This chain connects TRBV11-2 to TRBJ1-4; 8 bases map to TRBD1. This receptor was identified in a woman between 50 and 59 years old with non-small cell lung cancer. Sequenced: lung tumor tissue. The CDR3 loop is CASSLRQGPNEKAFF. The CDR3 nucleotides are TGTGCCAGCAGCTTAAGACAGGGGCCTAATGAAAAAGCGTTTTTT.